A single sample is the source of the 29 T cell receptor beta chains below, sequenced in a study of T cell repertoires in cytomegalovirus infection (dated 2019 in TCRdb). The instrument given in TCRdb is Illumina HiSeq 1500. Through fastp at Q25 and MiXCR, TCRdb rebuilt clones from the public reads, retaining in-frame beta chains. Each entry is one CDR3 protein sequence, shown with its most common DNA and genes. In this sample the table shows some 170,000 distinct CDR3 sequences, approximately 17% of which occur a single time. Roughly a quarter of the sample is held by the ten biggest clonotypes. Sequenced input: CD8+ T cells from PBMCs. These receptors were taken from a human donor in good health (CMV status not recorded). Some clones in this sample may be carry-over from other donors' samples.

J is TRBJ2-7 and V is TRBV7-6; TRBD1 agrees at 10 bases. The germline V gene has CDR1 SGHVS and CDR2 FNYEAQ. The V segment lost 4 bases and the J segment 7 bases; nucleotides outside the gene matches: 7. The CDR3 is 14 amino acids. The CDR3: CASSYGQGVGEQYF. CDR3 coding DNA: TGTGCCAGCAGCTATGGACAGGGGGTGGGGGAGCAGTACTTC.

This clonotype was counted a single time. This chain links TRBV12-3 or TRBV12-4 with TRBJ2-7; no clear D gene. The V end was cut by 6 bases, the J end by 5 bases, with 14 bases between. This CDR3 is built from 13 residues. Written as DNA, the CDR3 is TGTGCCAGCAGCCCCGGCGACGGACACGAGCAGTACTTC. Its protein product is CASSPGDGHEQYF.

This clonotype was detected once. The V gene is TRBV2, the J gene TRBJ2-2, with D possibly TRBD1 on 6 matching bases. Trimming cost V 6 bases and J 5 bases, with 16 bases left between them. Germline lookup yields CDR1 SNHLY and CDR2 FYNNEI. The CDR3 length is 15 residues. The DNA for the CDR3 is TGTGCCAGCAGAACGACAGGATTTACTACCGGGGAGCTGTTTTTT. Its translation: CASRTTGFTTGELFF.

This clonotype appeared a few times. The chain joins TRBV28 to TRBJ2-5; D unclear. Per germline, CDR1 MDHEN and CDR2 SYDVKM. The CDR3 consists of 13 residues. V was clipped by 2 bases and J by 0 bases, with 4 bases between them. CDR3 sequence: CASSLVDQETQYF. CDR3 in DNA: TGTGCCAGCAGTTTAGTGGACCAAGAGACCCAGTACTTC.

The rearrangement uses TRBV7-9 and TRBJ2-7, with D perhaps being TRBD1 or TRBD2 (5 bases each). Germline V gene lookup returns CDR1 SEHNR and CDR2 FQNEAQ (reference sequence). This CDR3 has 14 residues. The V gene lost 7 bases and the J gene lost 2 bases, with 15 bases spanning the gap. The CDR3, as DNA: TGTGCCAGCACCGAAGCCGGGGCCCCCTACGAGCAGTACTTC. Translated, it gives CASTEAGAPYEQYF.

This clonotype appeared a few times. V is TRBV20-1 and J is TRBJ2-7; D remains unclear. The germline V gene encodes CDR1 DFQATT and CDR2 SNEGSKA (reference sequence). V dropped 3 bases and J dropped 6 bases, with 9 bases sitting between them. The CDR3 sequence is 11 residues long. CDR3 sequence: CSASTGPEQYF. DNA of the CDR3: TGCAGTGCTAGTACCGGGCCCGAGCAGTACTTC.

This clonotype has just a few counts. The CDR3 sequence is CASSLRGLPVRAQHF. The CDR3 DNA reads as TGTGCCAGCAGTTTAAGGGGCCTACCAGTTAGAGCCCAGCATTTT. The J gene is TRBJ1-5, the V gene TRBV12-3 or TRBV12-4; D perhaps matches TRBD1 (5 bases). V was trimmed by 2 bases and J by 11 bases, leaving 19 bases between them. This CDR3 is 15 amino acids long.

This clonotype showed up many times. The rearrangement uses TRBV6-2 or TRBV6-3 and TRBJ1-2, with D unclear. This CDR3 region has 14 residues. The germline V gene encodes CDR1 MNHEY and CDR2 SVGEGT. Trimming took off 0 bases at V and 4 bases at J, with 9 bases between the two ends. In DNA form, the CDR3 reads TGTGCCAGCAGTTACTCCGGGCAGACCTATGGCTACACCTTC. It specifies CASSYSGQTYGYTF.

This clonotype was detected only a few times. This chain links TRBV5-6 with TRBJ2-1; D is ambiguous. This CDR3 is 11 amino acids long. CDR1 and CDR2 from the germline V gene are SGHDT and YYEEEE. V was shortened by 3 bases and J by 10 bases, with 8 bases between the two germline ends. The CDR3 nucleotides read TGTGCCAGCAGCTCGAAGGGAGAGCAGTTCTTC. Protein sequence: CASSSKGEQFF.

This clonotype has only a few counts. The CDR3 coding sequence is TGTGCCAGCAGCTCCCTCGGGGCTAGCAACGAGCAGTACTTC. Its translation is CASSSLGASNEQYF. The V and J genes are TRBV28 and TRBJ2-7; tentatively, D is TRBD1 or TRBD2 (5 bases each). Trimming shortened V by 6 bases and J by 5 bases, and 17 bases separated the two germline ends. This CDR3 region has 14 residues. Per germline, CDR1 MDHEN and CDR2 SYDVKM.

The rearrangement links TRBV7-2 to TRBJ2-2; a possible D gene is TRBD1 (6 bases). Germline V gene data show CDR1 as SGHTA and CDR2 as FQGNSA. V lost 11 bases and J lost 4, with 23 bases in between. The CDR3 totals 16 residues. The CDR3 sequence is CACLSPGQTPTGELFF. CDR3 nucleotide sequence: TGTGCCTGCCTTTCCCCTGGACAGACACCCACCGGGGAGCTGTTTTTT.

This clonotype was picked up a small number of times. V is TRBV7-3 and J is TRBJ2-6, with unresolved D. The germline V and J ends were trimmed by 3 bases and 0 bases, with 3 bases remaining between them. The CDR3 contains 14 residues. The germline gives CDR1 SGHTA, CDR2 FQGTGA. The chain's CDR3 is CASSLNSGANVLTF. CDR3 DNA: TGTGCCAGCAGCTTGAACTCTGGGGCCAACGTCCTGACTTTC.

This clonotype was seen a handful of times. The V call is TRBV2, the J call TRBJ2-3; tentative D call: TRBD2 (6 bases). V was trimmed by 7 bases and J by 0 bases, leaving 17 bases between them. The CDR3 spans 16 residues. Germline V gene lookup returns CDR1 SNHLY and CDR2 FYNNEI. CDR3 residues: CASIFSGETSTDTQYF. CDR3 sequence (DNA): TGTGCCAGCATCTTCTCGGGGGAAACTAGCACAGATACGCAGTATTTT.

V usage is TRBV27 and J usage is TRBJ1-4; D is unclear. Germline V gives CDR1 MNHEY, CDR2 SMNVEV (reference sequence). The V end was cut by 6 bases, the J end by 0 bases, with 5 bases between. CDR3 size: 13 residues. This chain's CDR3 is CASSGATNEKLFF. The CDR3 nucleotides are TGTGCCAGCAGCGGAGCAACTAATGAAAAACTGTTTTTT.

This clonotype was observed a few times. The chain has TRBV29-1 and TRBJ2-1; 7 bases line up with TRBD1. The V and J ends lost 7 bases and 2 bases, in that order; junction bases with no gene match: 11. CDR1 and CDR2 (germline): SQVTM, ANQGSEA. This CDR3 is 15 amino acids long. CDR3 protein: CSAPRQGQPYNEQFF. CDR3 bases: TGCAGCGCCCCCCGACAGGGTCAACCCTACAATGAGCAGTTCTTC.

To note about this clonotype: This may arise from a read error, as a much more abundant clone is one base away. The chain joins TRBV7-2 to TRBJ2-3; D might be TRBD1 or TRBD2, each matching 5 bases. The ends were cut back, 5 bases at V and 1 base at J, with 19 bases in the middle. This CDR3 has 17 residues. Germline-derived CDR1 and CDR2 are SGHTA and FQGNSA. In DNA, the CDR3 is TGTGCCAGCAGCCCTGGGACGGCGCGGGTTGGCACAGATACGCAGTATTTT. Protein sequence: CASSPGTARVGTDTQYF. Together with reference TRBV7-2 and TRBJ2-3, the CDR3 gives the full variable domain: GAGVSQSPSNKVTEKGKDVELRCDPISGHTALYWYRQSLGQGLEFLIYFQGNSAPDKSGLPSDRFSAERTGGSVSTLTIQRTQQEDSAVYLCASSPGTARVGTDTQYFGPGTRLTVL.

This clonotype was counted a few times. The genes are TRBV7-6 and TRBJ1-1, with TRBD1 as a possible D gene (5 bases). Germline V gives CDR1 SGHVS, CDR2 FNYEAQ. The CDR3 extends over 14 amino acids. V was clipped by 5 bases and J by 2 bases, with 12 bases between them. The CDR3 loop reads CASSPGRFNTEAFF. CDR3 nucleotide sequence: TGTGCCAGCAGCCCAGGGCGGTTCAACACTGAAGCTTTCTTT.

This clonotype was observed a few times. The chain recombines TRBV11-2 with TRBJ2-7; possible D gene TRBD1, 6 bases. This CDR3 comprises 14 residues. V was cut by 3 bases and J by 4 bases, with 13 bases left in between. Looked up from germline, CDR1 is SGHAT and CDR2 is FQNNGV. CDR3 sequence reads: CASSFYRVGYEQYF. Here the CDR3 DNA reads TGTGCCAGCAGCTTTTACAGGGTCGGGTACGAGCAGTACTTC.

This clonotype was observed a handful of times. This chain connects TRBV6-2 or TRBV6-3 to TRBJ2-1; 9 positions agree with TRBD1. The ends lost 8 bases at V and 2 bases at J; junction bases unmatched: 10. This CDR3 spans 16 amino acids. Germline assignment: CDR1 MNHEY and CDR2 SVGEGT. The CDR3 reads CASYNPGTGPYNEQFF. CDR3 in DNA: TGTGCCAGCTACAACCCCGGGACAGGGCCCTACAATGAGCAGTTCTTC.

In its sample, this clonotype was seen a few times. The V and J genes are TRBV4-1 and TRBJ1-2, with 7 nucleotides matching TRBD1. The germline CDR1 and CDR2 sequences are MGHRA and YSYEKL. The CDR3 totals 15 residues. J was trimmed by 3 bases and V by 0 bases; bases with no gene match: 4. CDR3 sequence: CASSQDTRGDYGYTF. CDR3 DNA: TGCGCCAGCAGCCAAGATACCAGGGGGGACTATGGCTACACCTTC.

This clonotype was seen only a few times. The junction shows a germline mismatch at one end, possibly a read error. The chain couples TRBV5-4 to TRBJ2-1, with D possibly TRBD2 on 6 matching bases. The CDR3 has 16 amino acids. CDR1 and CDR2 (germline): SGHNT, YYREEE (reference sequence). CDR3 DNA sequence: TGTGCCAGCAGATTGGACCCTAGCCTCGGGGGCAATGAGCAGTTCTTC. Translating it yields CASRLDPSLGGNEQFF. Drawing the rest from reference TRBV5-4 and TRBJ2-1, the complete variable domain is ETGVTQSPTHLIKTRGQQVTLRCSSQSGHNTVSWYQQALGQGPQFIFQYYREEENGRGNFPPRFSGLQFPNYSSELNVNALELDDSALYLCASRLDPSLGGNEQFFGPGTRLTVL.

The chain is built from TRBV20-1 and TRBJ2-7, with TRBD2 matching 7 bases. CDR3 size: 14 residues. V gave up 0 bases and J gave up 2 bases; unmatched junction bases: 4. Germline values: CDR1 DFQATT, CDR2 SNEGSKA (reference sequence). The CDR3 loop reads CSARESGAAYEQYF. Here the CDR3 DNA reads TGCAGTGCTAGAGAAAGCGGGGCGGCCTACGAGCAGTACTTC.

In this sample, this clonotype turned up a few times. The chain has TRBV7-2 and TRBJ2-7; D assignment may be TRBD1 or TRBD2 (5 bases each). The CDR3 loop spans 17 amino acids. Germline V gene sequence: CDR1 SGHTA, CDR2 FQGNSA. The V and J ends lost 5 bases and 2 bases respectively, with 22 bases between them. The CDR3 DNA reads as TGTGCCAGCAGCCACTACCCGGGGACGGACCACCCCTACGAGCAGTACTTC. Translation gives CASSHYPGTDHPYEQYF.

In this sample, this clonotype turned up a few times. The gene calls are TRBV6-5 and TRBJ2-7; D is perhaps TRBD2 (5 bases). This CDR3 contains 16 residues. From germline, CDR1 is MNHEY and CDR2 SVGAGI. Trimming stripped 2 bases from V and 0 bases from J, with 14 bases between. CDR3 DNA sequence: TGTGCCAGCAGTTACAGCCAGCGGCGGAGCTCCTACGAGCAGTACTTC. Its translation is CASSYSQRRSSYEQYF.

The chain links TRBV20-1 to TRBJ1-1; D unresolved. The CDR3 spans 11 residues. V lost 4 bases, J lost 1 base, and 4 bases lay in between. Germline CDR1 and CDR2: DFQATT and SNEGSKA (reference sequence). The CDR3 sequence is CSATRNTEAFF. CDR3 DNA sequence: TGCAGTGCTACAAGGAACACTGAAGCTTTCTTT.

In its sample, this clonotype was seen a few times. This CDR3 is CASSLGGETGPTEAFF. The CDR3 coding sequence is TGTGCCAGCAGCTTAGGGGGAGAGACAGGTCCCACTGAAGCTTTCTTT. This chain joins TRBV7-6 and TRBJ1-1; perhaps TRBD1 as D (6 bases). Germline-derived CDR1 and CDR2 are SGHVS and FNYEAQ. V gave up 1 base and J gave up 4 bases, with 16 bases separating them. The CDR3 has 16 residues. The whole variable domain, filled in from reference TRBV7-6 and TRBJ1-1, reads GAGVSQSPRYKVTKRGQDVALRCDPISGHVSLYWYRQALGQGPEFLTYFNYEAQQDKSGLPNDRFSAERPEGSISTLTIQRTEQRDSAMYRCASSLGGETGPTEAFFGQGTRLTVV.

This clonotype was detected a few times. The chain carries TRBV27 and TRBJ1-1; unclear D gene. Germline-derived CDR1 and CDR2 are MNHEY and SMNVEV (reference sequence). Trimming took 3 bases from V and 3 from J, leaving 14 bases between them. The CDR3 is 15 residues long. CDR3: CASSFKGRVYTEAFF. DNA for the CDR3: TGTGCCAGCAGTTTTAAGGGTAGGGTGTACACTGAAGCTTTCTTT.

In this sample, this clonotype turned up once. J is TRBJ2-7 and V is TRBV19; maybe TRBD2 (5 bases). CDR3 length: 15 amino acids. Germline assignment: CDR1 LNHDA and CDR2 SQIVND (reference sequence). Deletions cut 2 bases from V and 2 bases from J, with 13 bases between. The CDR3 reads CASSIWTETAYEQYF. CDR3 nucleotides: TGTGCCAGTAGTATATGGACTGAAACCGCCTACGAGCAGTACTTC. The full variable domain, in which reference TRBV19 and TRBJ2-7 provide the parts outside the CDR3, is DGGITQSPKYLFRKEGQNVTLSCEQNLNHDAMYWYRQDPGQGLRLIYYSQIVNDFQKGDIAEGYSVSREKKESFPLTVTSAQKNPTAFYLCASSIWTETAYEQYFGPGTRLTVT.

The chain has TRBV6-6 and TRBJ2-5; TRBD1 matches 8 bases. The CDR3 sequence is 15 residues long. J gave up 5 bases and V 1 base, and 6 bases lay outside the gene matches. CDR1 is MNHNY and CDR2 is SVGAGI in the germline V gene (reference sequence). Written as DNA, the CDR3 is TGTGCCAGCAGTTACTATCAGGGGGCCAGGGAGACCCAGTACTTC. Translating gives CASSYYQGARETQYF.